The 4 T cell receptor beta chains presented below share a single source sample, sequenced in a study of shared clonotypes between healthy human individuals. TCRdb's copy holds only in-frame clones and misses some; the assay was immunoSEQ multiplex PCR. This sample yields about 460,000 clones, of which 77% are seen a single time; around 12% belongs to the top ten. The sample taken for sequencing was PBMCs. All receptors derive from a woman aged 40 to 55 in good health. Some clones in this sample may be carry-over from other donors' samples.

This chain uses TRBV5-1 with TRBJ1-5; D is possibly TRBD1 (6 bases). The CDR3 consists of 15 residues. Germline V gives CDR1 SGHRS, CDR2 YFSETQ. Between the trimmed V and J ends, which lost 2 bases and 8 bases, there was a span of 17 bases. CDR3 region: CASSFTGGEWEPQHF. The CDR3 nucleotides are TGCGCCAGCAGCTTTACGGGGGGCGAGTGGGAGCCCCAGCATTTT.

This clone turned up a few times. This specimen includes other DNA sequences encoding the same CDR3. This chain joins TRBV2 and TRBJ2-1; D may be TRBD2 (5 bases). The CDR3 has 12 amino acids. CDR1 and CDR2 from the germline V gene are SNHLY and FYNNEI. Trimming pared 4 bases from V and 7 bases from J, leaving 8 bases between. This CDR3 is CASSGRGNEQFF. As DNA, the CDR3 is TGTGCCAGCAGTGGCCGAGGGAATGAGCAGTTCTTC. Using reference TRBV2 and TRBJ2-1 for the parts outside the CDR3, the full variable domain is EPEVTQTPSHQVTQMGQEVILRCVPISNHLYFYWYRQILGQKVEFLVSFYNNEISEKSEIFDDQFSVERPDGSNFTLKIRSTKLEDSAMYFCASSGRGNEQFFGPGTRLTVL.

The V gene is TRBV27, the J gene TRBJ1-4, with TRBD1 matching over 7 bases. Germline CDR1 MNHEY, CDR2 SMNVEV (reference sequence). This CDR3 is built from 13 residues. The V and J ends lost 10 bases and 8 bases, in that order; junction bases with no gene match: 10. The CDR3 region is CATLGQDHEKLFF. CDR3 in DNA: TGTGCCACCCTCGGACAGGATCACGAAAAACTGTTTTTT. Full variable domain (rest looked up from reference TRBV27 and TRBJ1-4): EAQVTQNPRYLITVTGKKLTVTCSQNMNHEYMSWYRQDPGLGLRQIYYSMNVEVTDKGDVPEGYKVSRKEKRNFPLILESPSPNQTSLYFCATLGQDHEKLFFGSGTQLSVL.

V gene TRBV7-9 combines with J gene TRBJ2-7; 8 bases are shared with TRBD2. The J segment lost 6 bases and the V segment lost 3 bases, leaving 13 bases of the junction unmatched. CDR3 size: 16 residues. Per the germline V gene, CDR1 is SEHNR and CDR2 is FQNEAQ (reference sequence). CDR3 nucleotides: TGTGCCAGCAGCTTTTTTCCGGGAGGGAATTTAGGCGAGCAGTACTTC. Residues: CASSFFPGGNLGEQYF.